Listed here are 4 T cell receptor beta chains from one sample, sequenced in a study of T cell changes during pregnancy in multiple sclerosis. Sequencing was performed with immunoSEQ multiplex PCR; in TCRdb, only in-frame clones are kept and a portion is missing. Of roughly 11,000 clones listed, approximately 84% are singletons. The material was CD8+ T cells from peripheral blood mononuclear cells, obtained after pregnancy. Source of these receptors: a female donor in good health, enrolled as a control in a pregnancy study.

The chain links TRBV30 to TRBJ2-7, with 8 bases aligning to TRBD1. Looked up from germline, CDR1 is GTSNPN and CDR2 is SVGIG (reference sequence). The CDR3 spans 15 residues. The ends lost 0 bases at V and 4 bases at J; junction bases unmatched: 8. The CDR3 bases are TGTGCCTGGAGTGTGTGGGCCAGGGGGCGTTACGAGCAGTACTTC. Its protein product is CAWSVWARGRYEQYF. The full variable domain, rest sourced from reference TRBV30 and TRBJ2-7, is SQTIHQWPATLVQPVGSPLSLECTVEGTSNPNLYWYRQAAGRGLQLLFYSVGIGQISSEVPQNLSASRPQDRQFILSSKKLLLSDSGFYLCAWSVWARGRYEQYFGPGTRLTVT.

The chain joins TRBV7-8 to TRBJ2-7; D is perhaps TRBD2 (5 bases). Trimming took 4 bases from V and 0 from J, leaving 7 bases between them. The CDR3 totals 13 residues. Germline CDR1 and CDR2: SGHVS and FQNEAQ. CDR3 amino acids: CASSYRDSYEQYF. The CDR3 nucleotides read TGTGCCAGCAGCTACCGGGACTCCTACGAGCAGTACTTC.

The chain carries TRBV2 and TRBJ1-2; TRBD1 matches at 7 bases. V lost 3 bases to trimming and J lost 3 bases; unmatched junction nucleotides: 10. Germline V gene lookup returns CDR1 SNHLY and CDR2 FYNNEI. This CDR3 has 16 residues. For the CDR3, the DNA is TGTGCCAGCAGTGAGGTGGAGGGGGCTCTCTACTATGGCTACACCTTC. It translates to CASSEVEGALYYGYTF.

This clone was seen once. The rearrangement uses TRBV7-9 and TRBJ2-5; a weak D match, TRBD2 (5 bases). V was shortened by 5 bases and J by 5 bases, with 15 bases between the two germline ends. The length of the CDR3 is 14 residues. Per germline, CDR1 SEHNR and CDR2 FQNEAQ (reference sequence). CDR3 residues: CASSPRTYWETQYF. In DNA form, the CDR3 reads TGTGCCAGCAGCCCCCGGACTTATTGGGAGACCCAGTACTTC.